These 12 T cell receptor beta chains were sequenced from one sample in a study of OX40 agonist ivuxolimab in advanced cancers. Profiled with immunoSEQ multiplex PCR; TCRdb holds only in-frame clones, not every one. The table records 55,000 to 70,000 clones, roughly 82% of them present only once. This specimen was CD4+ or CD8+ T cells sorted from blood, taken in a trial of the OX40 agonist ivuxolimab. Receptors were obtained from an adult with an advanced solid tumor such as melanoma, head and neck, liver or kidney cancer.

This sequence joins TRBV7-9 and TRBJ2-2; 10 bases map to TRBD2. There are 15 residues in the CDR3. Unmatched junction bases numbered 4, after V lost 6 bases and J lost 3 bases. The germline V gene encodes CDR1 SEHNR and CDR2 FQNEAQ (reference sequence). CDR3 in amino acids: CASSFGTSDTGELFF. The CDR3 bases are TGTGCCAGCAGTTTCGGGACTAGCGACACCGGGGAGCTGTTTTTT. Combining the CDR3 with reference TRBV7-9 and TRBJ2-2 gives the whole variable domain DTGVSQNPRHKITKRGQNVTFRCDPISEHNRLYWYRQTLGQGPEFLTYFQNEAQLEKSRLLSDRFSAERPKGSFSTLEIQRTEQGDSAMYLCASSFGTSDTGELFFGEGSRLTVL.

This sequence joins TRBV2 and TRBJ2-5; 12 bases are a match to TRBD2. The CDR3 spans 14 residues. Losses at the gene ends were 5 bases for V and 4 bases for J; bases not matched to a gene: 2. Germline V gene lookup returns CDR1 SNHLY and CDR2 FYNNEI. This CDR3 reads CASSILAGGETQYF. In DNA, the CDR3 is TGTGCCAGCAGTATACTAGCGGGGGGAGAGACCCAGTACTTC.

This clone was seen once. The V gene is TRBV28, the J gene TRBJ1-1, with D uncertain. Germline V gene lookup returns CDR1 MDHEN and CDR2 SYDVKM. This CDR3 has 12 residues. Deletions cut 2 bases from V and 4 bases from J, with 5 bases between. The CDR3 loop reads CASSLVITEAFF. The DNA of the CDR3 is TGTGCCAGCAGTTTAGTGATCACTGAAGCTTTCTTT.

CDR3: CATSLASGYEQYF. The CDR3 bases are TGTGCCACCAGCCTGGCTAGCGGATACGAGCAGTACTTC. The chain combines TRBV15 with TRBJ2-5; TRBD2 matches at 7 bases. The DNA end favors TRBJ2-7, so the J call may be wrong. The CDR3 is 13 residues long. Germline CDR1 and CDR2: LNHNV and YYDKDF (reference sequence).

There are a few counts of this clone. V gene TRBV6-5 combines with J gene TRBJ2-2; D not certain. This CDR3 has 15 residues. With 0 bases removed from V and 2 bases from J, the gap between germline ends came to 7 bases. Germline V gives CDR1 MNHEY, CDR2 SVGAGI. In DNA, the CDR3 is TGTGCCAGCAGTTACTCGGATCACAACACCGGGGAGCTGTTTTTT. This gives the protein CASSYSDHNTGELFF.

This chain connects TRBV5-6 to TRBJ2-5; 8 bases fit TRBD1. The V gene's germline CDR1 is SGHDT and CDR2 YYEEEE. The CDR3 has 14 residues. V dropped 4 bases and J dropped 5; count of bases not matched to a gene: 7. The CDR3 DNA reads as TGTGCCAGCAGCCTTAGGGACAGGTTCGAGACCCAGTACTTC. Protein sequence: CASSLRDRFETQYF.

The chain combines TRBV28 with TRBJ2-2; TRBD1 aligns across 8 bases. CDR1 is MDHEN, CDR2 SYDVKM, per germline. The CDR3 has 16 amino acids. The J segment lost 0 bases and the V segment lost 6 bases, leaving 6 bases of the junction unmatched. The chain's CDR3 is CASRPDRAANTGELFF. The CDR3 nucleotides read TGTGCCAGCAGGCCGGACAGGGCGGCGAACACCGGGGAGCTGTTTTTT.

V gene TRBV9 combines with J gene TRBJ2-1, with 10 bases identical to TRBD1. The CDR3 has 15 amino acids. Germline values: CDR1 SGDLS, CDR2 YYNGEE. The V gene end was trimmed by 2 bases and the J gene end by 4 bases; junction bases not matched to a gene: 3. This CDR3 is CASSVSGQGYNEQFF. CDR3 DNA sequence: TGTGCCAGCAGCGTGTCGGGACAGGGGTACAATGAGCAGTTCTTC. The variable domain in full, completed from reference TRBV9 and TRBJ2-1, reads DSGVTQTPKHLITATGQRVTLRCSPRSGDLSVYWYQQSLDQGLQFLIQYYNGEERAKGNILERFSAQQFPDLHSELNLSSLELGDSALYFCASSVSGQGYNEQFFGPGTRLTVL.

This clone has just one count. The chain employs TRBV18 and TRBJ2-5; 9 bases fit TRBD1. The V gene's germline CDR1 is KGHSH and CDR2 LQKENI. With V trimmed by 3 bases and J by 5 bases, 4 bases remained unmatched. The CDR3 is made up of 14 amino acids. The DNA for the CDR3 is TGTGCCAGCTCACCGGGACAGGGAAGGGAGACCCAGTACTTC. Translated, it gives CASSPGQGRETQYF.

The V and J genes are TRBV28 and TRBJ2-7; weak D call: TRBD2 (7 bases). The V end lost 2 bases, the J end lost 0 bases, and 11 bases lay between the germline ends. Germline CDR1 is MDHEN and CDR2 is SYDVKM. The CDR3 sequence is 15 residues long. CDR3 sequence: CASSLGGGSSYEQYV. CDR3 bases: TGTGCCAGCAGTTTAGGGGGCGGGAGCTCCTACGAGCAGTACGTC.

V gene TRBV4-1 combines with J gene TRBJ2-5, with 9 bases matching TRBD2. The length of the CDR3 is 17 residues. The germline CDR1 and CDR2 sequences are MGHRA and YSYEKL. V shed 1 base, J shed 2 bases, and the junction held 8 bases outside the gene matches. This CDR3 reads CASSQGGWRGGQETQYF. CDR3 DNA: TGCGCCAGCAGCCAAGGGGGATGGCGGGGGGGACAAGAGACCCAGTACTTC.

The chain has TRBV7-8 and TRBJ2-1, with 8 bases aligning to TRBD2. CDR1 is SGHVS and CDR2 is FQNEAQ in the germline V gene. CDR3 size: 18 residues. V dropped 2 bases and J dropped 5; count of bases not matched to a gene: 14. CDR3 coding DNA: TGTGCCAGCAGCTTATACCTCCCAGCGGGGGCAAGGGACAATGAGCAGTTCTTC. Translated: CASSLYLPAGARDNEQFF.